This TCR beta chain was captured in a study of T cells in women clearing cervical HPV infection (dated by TCRdb to between 2017 and 2018). Context from the whole study: The cases were 20 to 25 women with histologically confirmed HPV16-related CIN3 or worse, and 2 of those women had invasive cancers. Blood from cases was collected at the visit where the lesion was first found, while blood from controls was collected once the infection could no longer be detected. In the parent cohort, 9,000 to 13,000 women aged 18 or older were enrolled in Guanacaste, Costa Rica, during about 1993 to 1994 and were followed for 7 to 8 years. Median age was about 35 years in cases versus roughly 40 in controls, and baseline characteristics did not differ significantly. Among cases, blood sampling occurred a median of about 160 days after lesion detection, with an interquartile range of roughly 90 to 200 days. Five blinded duplicates per group were added as quality controls, giving around 60 samples: around 50 participants and some ten replicates. Cases and controls were matched on year of sample collection and on age within five years. An exploratory proof-of-principle case-control study, nested within the Guanacaste HPV Natural History Study in Costa Rica, was conducted to compare TCR repertoires across cervical HPV16 outcomes. Controls were around 25 women whose single incident HPV16 infection cleared within 12 months without precancer or cancer developing. Because only a few women had HLA typing data, the possibility that HLA type acted as a confounder could not be ruled out. On the study overall, not on this receptor specifically: CIN3+ cases had significantly higher TCR repertoire richness than controls across sequencing depths, but evenness did not differ between the groups. TRBV6-7 relative abundance was lower in cases than in controls (around 0.11% versus 0.15%; Bonferroni P = 0.0008). Because the number of T cells in each sample was unknown, differences in richness could reflect differing T-cell content rather than repertoire biology. Because of the cross-sectional design, the study could not determine whether the associations came before infection or resulted from infection, and neither effector/memory subsets nor HPV-specific T cells were isolated. By combining richness with V gene abundances, random forest classifiers separated cases from controls with an estimated AUC of 0.75 to 0.85.

CDR3 length: 15 amino acids, cysteine to phenylalanine. The DNA covers only part of the CDR3, 36 bases in frame from base 1. According to the germline V gene, CDR1 reads SGHTA and CDR2 reads FQGNSA. The germline V end is reduced by 5 bases and the J end by 5 bases; junction bases left unmatched: 6. Using the immunoSEQ assay, multiplex PCR amplified TCR beta CDR3 regions from an average of about 1,300 ng of genomic DNA per sample. Primer bias was corrected in the assay by using a complete synthetic TCR repertoire to establish an amplification baseline. The amplicons were sequenced using the Illumina platform. Under the source paper's analysis protocol: Sequences were error-corrected by clustering with frequency ratios and a modified nearest-neighbor algorithm and were then analyzed in the immunoSEQ Analyzer with IMGT gene definitions. At each rarefaction depth, TCR richness and evenness were averaged over 20 rarefaction repeats, and samples with fewer sequences than the depth were excluded. Wilcoxon rank sum tests with FDR correction were used to compare V, D and J gene relative abundances between the groups. An intraclass correlation of around 96% for TCR richness and an average of about 80% across 66 gene segments were obtained from the blinded duplicates. As stored in TCRdb, this immuneACCESS dataset retains in-frame rearrangements with V and J assigned. A fraction of the clones does not appear; measured against another copy, unresolved V genes explain less than half of the discrepancy, and the remainder lacks a known reason. D and trimming come from the DNA, and the V and J calls and clone size come from that table. For this sample, the table gives under 50,000 clones. The ten largest account for 6.4% of the sample.

Of note for this clone: Its antigen remains unidentified. The CDR3 end falls 3 residues outside the read, so it is completed with the germline J gene.

Every participant had a single incident cervical HPV16 infection, and prevalent HPV16 infections were excluded. Cervical HPV DNA was detected with MY09/MY11 PCR, and genotyping was done with dot-blot hybridization. Approximately 16 mL of heparinized blood were centrifuged, and the buffy coat was aliquoted, frozen at -30°C, then stored at -80°C. QIAGEN kits were used to extract genomic DNA from buffy coat specimens. The TCR sequence derives from a woman between 18 and 70 years old with a cervical HPV16 infection that either progressed to CIN3+ or cleared (not recorded which). The chain couples TRBV7-2 to TRBJ2-3; 11 bases in the middle match TRBD2. The sequenced sample consisted of blood buffy coat. For the CDR3, the sequence is CASSALAGGLDTQYF. The covered CDR3 bases are TGTGCCAGCAGCGCCCTAGCGGGAGGTCTAGATACG.